What follows is one TCR beta chain and its context. This specimen belongs to a study of PD-L1 blockade in urothelial cancer. Regarding time point: peripheral blood 6 weeks after treatment start. Clones were sequenced by immunoSEQ multiplex PCR, and TCRdb holds only the in-frame ones, with some missing. The repertoire consists of roughly 30,000 clones, with 70% to 90% occurring once and the leading ten covering 8%. The origin of this receptor is a man older than 75 with urothelial cancer. This specimen was PBMCs, taken around atezolizumab (anti-PD-L1) treatment.

This CDR3 reads CASTLTGSKSPLHF. As DNA, the CDR3 is TGTGCCAGCACCCTGACAGGGTCAAAGTCACCCCTCCACTTT. This chain links TRBV27 with TRBJ1-6, with 7 bases that match TRBD1. With V trimmed by 7 bases and J by 10 bases, 10 bases remained unmatched. Germline CDR1 MNHEY, CDR2 SMNVEV (reference sequence). The CDR3 extends over 14 amino acids.